The T cell receptor (beta chain) under discussion was sequenced for a study of breast tumors, draining lymph nodes, adjacent tissues. Breast cancer patients provided tissue from their axillary draining lymph nodes. J was trimmed by 7 bases and V by 4 bases; bases with no gene match: 1. CDR1 is MNHEY, CDR2 SVGAGI, per germline. The CDR3 extends over 15 amino acids. TCRdb redid the calling of the multiplex PCR reads with MiXCR, one entry per CDR3 protein. This table has approximately 210,000 distinct CDR3 sequences, about 30% appearing once. In its sample, this clonotype was seen many times. This receptor was obtained from a female donor with breast cancer. Some clones in this sample may be carry-over from other donors' samples. What was sequenced was axillary lymph node tissue. V gene TRBV6-5 combines with J gene TRBJ2-2; TRBD2 matches 15 bases. The CDR3 is CASSWTSGRVGELFF. CDR3 nucleotides: TGTGCCAGCAGTTGGACTAGCGGGAGGGTCGGGGAGCTGTTTTTT.